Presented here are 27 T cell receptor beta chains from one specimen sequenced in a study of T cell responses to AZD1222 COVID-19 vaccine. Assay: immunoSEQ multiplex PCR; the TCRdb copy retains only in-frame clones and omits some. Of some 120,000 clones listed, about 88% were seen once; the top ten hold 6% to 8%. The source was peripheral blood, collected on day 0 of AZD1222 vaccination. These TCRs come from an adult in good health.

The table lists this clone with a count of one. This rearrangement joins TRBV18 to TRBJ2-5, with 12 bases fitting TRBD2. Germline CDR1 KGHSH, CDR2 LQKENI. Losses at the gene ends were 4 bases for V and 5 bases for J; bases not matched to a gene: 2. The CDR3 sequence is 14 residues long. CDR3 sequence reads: CASSQTSGSETQYF. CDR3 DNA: TGTGCCAGCTCACAGACTAGCGGGAGTGAGACCCAGTACTTC.

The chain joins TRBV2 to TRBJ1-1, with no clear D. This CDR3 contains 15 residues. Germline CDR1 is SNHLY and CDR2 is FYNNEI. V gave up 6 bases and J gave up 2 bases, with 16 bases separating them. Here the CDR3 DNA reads TGTGCCAGCAGGAGGTGGGCTCGCAGCAACACTGAAGCTTTCTTT. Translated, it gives CASRRWARSNTEAFF.

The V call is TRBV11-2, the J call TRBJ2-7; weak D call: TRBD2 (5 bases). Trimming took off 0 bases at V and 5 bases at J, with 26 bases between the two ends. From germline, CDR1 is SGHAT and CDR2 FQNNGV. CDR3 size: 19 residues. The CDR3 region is CASSLDVSGGASLSHEQYF. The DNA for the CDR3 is TGTGCCAGCAGCTTAGATGTGTCAGGCGGAGCTAGCTTGTCCCACGAGCAGTACTTC.

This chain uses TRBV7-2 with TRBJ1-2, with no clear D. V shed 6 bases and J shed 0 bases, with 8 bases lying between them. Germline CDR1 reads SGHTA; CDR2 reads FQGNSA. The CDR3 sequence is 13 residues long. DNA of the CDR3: TGTGCCAGCAGGACGGGAGCTAACTATGGCTACACCTTC. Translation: CASRTGANYGYTF. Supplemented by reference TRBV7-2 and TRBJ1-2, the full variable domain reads GAGVSQSPSNKVTEKGKDVELRCDPISGHTALYWYRQSLGQGLEFLIYFQGNSAPDKSGLPSDRFSAERTGGSVSTLTIQRTQQEDSAVYLCASRTGANYGYTFGSGTRLTVV.

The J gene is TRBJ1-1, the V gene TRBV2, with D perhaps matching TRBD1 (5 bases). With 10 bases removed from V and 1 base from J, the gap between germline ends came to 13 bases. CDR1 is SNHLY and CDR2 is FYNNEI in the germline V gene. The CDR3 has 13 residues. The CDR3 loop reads CATREGENTEAFF. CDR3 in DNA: TGTGCCACCAGGGAAGGGGAGAACACTGAAGCTTTCTTT.

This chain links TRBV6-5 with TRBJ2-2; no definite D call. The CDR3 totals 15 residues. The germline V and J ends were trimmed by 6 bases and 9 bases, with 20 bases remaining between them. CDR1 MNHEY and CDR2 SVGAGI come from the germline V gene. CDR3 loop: CASSGPKRILRELFF. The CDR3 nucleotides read TGTGCCAGCAGCGGACCGAAGAGAATCCTCAGGGAGCTGTTTTTT.

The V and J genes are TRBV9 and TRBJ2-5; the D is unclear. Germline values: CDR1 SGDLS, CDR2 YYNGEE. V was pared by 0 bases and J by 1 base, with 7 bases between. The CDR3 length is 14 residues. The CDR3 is CASSVAGTQETQYF. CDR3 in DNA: TGTGCCAGCAGCGTAGCCGGAACCCAAGAGACCCAGTACTTC. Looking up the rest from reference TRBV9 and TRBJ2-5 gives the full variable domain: DSGVTQTPKHLITATGQRVTLRCSPRSGDLSVYWYQQSLDQGLQFLIQYYNGEERAKGNILERFSAQQFPDLHSELNLSSLELGDSALYFCASSVAGTQETQYFGPGTRLLVL.

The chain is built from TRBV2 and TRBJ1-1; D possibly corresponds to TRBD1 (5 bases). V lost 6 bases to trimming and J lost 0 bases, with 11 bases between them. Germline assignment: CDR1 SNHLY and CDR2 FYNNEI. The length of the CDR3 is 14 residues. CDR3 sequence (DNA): TGTGCCAGCAGACAGGATCTCATGAACACTGAAGCTTTCTTT. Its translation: CASRQDLMNTEAFF.

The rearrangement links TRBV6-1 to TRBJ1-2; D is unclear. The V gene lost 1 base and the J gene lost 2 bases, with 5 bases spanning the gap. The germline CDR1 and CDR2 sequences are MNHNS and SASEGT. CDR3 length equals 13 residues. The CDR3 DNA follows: TGTGCCAGCAGTGAAGTGCGCAACTATGGCTACACCTTC. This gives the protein CASSEVRNYGYTF.

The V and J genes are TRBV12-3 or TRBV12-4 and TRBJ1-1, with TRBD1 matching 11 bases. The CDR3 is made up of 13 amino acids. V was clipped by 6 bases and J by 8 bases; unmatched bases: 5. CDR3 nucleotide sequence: TGTGCCAGCAGCGGACAGGGGGCTTTGGAAGCTTTCTTT. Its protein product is CASSGQGALEAFF.

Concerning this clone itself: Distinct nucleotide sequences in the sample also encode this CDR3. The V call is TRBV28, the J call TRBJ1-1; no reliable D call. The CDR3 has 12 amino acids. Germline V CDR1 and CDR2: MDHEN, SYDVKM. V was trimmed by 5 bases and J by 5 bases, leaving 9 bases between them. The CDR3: CASSTGGTEAFF. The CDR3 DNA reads TGTGCCAGCAGTACGGGAGGGACTGAAGCTTTCTTT. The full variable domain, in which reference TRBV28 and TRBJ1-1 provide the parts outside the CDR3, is DVKVTQSSRYLVKRTGEKVFLECVQDMDHENMFWYRQDPGLGLRLIYFSYDVKMKEKGDIPEGYSVSREKKERFSLILESASTNQTSMYLCASSTGGTEAFFGQGTRLTVV.

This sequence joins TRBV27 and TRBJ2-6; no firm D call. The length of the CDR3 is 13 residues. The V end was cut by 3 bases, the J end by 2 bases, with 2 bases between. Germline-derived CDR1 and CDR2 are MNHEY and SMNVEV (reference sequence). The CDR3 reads CASSLAGANVLTF. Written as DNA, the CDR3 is TGTGCCAGCAGTTTGGCTGGGGCCAACGTCCTGACTTTC.

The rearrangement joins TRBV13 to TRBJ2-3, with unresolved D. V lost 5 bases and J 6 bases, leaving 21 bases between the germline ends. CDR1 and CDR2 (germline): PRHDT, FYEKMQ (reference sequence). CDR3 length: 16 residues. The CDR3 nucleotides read TGTGCCAGCAGCAAAGGACCCCGATGGGGTTCGGATACGCAGTATTTT. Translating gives CASSKGPRWGSDTQYF.

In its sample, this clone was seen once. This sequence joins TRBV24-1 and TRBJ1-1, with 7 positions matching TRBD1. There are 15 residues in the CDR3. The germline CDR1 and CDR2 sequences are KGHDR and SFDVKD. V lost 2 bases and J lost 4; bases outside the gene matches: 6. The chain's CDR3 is CATSDSRQGGTEAFF. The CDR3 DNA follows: TGTGCCACCAGTGATTCTCGACAGGGAGGCACTGAAGCTTTCTTT.

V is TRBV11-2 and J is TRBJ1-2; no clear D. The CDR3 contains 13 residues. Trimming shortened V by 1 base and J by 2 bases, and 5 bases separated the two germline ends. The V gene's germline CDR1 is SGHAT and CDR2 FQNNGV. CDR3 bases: TGTGCCAGCAGCTTAGCGTGGAACTATGGCTACACCTTC. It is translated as CASSLAWNYGYTF.

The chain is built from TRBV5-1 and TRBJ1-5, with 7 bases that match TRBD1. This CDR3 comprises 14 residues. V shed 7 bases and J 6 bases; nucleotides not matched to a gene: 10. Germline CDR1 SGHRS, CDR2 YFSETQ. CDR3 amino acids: CASVSGRGLQPQHF. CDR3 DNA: TGCGCCAGCGTCAGCGGTAGGGGGCTTCAGCCCCAGCATTTT.

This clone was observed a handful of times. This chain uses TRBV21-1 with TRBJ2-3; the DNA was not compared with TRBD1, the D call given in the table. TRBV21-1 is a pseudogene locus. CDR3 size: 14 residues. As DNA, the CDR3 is TGTGCCAGCAGTCCCACAGGGGCGGGAGATACGCAGTATTTT. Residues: CASSPTGAGDTQYF.

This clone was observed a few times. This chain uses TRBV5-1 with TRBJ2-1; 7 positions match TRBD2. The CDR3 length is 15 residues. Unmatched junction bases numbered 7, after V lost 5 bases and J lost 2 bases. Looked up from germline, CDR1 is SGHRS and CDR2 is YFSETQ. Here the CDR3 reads CASRASGGTYNEQFF. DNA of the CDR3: TGCGCCAGCAGGGCTAGCGGAGGAACCTACAATGAGCAGTTCTTC.

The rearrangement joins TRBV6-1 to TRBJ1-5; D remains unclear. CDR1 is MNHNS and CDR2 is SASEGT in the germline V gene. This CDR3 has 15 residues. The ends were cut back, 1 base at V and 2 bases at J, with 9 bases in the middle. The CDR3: CASSEEGWGNQPQHF. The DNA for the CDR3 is TGTGCCAGCAGTGAAGAGGGTTGGGGCAATCAGCCCCAGCATTTT.

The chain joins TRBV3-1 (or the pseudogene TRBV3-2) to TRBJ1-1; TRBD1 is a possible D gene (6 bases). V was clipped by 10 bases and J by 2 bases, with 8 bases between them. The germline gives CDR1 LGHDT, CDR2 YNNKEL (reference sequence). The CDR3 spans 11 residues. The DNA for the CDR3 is TGTGCCAACAGGGTTAACACTGAAGCTTTCTTT. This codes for CANRVNTEAFF.

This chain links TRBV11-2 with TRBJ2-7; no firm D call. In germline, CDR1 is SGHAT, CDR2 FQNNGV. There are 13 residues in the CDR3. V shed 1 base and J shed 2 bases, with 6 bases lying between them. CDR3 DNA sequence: TGTGCCAGCAGCTTAGGGGTCGCCTACGAGCAGTACTTC. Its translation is CASSLGVAYEQYF.

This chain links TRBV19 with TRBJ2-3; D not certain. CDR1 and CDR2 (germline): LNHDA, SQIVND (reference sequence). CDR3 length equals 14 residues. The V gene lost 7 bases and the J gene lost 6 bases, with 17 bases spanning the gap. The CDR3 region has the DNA TGTGCCAGTACCCGGACCCCAAACGCGGATACGCAGTATTTT. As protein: CASTRTPNADTQYF.

The CDR3 coding sequence is TGTGCCAGCAGCCTTAGTCCAGGGGATACGCAGTATTTT. It yields the protein CASSLSPGDTQYF. V and J are TRBV7-2 and TRBJ2-3, with D possibly being TRBD1 (5 bases). V was cut by 5 bases and J by 6 bases, with 12 bases left in between. Looked up from germline, CDR1 is SGHTA and CDR2 is FQGNSA. The CDR3 totals 13 residues.

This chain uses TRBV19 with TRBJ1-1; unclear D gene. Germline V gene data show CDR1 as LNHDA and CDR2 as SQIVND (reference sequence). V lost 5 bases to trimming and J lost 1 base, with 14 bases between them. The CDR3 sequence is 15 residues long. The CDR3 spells CASSFSTEGNTEAFF. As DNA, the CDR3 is TGTGCCAGTAGTTTCTCAACAGAAGGGAACACTGAAGCTTTCTTT.

For the CDR3, the DNA is TGTGCCAGCAGCTTAGGGAACTATCAGCCCCAGCATTTT. Encoded protein: CASSLGNYQPQHF. This rearrangement joins TRBV7-9 to TRBJ1-5; D not certain. Germline-derived CDR1 and CDR2 are SEHNR and FQNEAQ (reference sequence). V was pared by 1 base and J by 5 bases, with 6 bases between. The CDR3 covers 13 residues.

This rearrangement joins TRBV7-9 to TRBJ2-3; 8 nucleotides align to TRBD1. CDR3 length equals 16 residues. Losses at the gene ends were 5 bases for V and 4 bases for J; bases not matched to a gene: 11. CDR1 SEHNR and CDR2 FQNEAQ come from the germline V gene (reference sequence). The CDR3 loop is CASSPTGDIYPDTQYF. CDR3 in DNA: TGTGCCAGCAGCCCGACAGGGGACATTTATCCAGATACGCAGTATTTT.

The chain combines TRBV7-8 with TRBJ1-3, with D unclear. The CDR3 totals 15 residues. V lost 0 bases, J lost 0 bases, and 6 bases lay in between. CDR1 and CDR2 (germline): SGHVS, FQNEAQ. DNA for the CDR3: TGTGCCAGCAGCTTAGCGGGGAGCTCTGGAAACACCATATATTTT. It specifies CASSLAGSSGNTIYF.